This T cell receptor beta chain appears in the sequencing data of a study of cytomegalovirus exposure and HLA in healthy donors. General study findings and limits: Reports described diagnosis of cytomegalovirus status by the classifier as highly specific and sensitive.

V was cut by 0 bases and J by 3 bases, with 8 bases left in between. The CDR3 sequence is 15 residues long. Germline CDR1 SGHTA, CDR2 FQGNSA. Regarding this clone: Its antigen is currently unknown.

With 60 Vbeta and 13 Jbeta primers, the PCR was carried out. The table came from immunoSEQ multiplex PCR; TCRdb's copy has only in-frame clones and leaves some out. The sample records roughly 100,000 clones, approximately 74% being singletons. Sequenced input: PBMCs. This clonotype was obtained from a woman aged 40 to 50 in good health and CMV-seronegative. This sequence joins TRBV7-2 and TRBJ1-4; maybe TRBD1 (5 bases). The CDR3 reads CASSLAGVPNEKLFF. The CDR3 region has the DNA TGTGCCAGCAGCTTAGCAGGGGTACCTAATGAAAAACTGTTTTTT.